The rows below give T cell receptor beta chains drawn from one sample of a study of blood T cell repertoires in COVID-19. The method was immunoSEQ multiplex PCR; TCRdb's version includes in-frame clones alone and lacks a portion of them. The table records about 300,000 clones, approximately 85% of them present only once. Source material: peripheral blood. These receptors all stem from a man aged 18 to 30 with active or convalescent COVID-19. Both conserved end residues are part of each CDR3. D genes are given only for firm matches. Some rows mark clone size as missing; the rest say once, few, many or name a class of expanded clone.

NA,NA,TRBJ2-2,TRBV6-2/TRBV6-3,TGTGCCAGCAGTTACTGGGGCCCCCAAGAATCGCCCGGGGAGCTGTTTTTT,CASSYWGPQESPGELFF
NA,NA,TRBJ2-7,TRBV6-5,TGTGCCAGCAGGGTGGGGACTCTTCCCTACGAGCAGTACTTC,CASRVGTLPYEQYF
NA,NA,TRBJ2-7,TRBV6-5,TGTGCCAGCGGGCGGGCTGGGAGCTCCTACGAGCAGTACTTC,CASGRAGSSYEQYF
NA,TRBD1,TRBJ2-2,TRBV5-4,TGTGCCAGCAGCGGCCGACAGGGGGCCGGGGAGCTGTTTTTT,CASSGRQGAGELFF
NA,TRBD1,TRBJ1-5,TRBV27,TGTGCCAGCAGTATGGGGACAGGGCCCAATCAGCCCCAGCATTTT,CASSMGTGPNQPQHF
NA,NA,TRBJ2-3,TRBV10-3,TGTGCCATCAGTGAGTCGTTTGCAGGGGCGCCCGATACGCAGTATTTT,CAISESFAGAPDTQYF
NA,NA,TRBJ2-5,TRBV6-6,TGTGCCAGCAGTTCAGTAGCAGGGATTGAGACCCAGTACTTC,CASSSVAGIETQYF
NA,TRBD2,TRBJ2-1,TRBV7-8,TGTGCCAGCAGCTTAGTCTATAGCGGGGGGGAGTACAATGAGCAGTTCTTC,CASSLVYSGGEYNEQFF
NA,NA,TRBJ1-1,TRBV19,TGTGCCAGTAGTATAGGGGTGGCGGGTTCTGAAGCTTTCTTT,CASSIGVAGSEAFF
NA,TRBD1,TRBJ2-1,TRBV5-1,TGCGCCAGCAGCGACACAGGGGTTAATGAGCAGTTCTTC,CASSDTGVNEQFF
NA,TRBD1,TRBJ1-6,TRBV13,TGTGCGGGGCAGGGGGCTGAGTCACCCCTCCACTTT,CAGQGAESPLHF
NA,NA,TRBJ2-1,TRBV14,TGTGCCAGCAGCCAAGTCCGGGGGAGCTCCTACAATGAGCAGTTCTTC,CASSQVRGSSYNEQFF
NA,NA,TRBJ1-2,TRBV10-3,TGTGCCATCAGTTCTGACACCTCATACACCTTC,CAISSDTSYTF
NA,NA,TRBJ1-1,TRBV5-1,TGCGCCAGCAGTAATCAGGGTGGCACTGAAGCTTTCTTT,CASSNQGGTEAFF
NA,NA,TRBJ2-3,TRBV9,TGTGCCAGCAGCGCCTCTGGGCACGCCTTCGAAGATACGCAGTATTTT,CASSASGHAFEDTQYF
NA,NA,TRBJ2-3,TRBV3-1/TRBV3-2,TGTGCCAGCAGCCAAGAGGGAGCCCGCACAGATACGCAGTATTTT,CASSQEGARTDTQYF
NA,NA,TRBJ1-1,TRBV5-4,TGTGCCAGCAGCTTGGGGGGACAACGGACGGTGAACACTGAAGCTTTCTTT,CASSLGGQRTVNTEAFF
NA,TRBD1,TRBJ2-3,TRBV7-9,TGTGCCAGCAGCAAAACAGGACAGGGGACAGATACGCAGTATTTT,CASSKTGQGTDTQYF
NA,NA,TRBJ1-2,TRBV25-1,TGTGCCAGCAGTGACGCAAACAGGGTGAAGGATGGCTACACCTTC,CASSDANRVKDGYTF
NA,NA,TRBJ1-4,TRBV27,TGTGCCAGCAGTTTATTCCCCGGGACAAGGGATGAAAAACTGTTTTTT,CASSLFPGTRDEKLFF
once,TRBD1,TRBJ1-2,TRBV14,TGTGCCAGCAGCCCGACGACAGGGACCTATGGCTACACCTTC,CASSPTTGTYGYTF
NA,NA,TRBJ1-3,TRBV5-6,TGTGCCAGCAGCTTCTTACCGACAGGTTTCTCTGGAAACACCATATATTTT,CASSFLPTGFSGNTIYF
NA,NA,TRBJ1-5,TRBV19,TGTGCCAGTAGTATAGAGGAGGTGGGAGTCCCGGCCAATCAGCCCCAGCATTTT,CASSIEEVGVPANQPQHF
few,NA,TRBJ1-1,TRBV7-9,TGTGCCAGCAGCTTAGGCCTAGTAAACACTGAAGCTTTCTTT,CASSLGLVNTEAFF
NA,NA,TRBJ1-1,TRBV6-2/TRBV6-3,TGTGCCAGCAGCATACCCAGGTACACTGAAGCTTTCTTT,CASSIPRYTEAFF
NA,NA,TRBJ1-2,TRBV18,TGTGCCAGCTCGCCAAAAATAACTACAGGGCTTTCAAGCTACACCTTC,CASSPKITTGLSSYTF
NA,NA,TRBJ1-4,TRBV7-2,TGTGCCAGCAGCTTAGCTTCGGAAAAACTGTTTTTT,CASSLASEKLFF
NA,TRBD2,TRBJ2-7,TRBV2,TGTGCCAGCAGAGGGACTAGCGGGGGGTACGAGCAGTACTTC,CASRGTSGGYEQYF
NA,TRBD2,TRBJ2-7,TRBV6-5,TGTGCCAGCACTCCGGGACTAGCCCCTAACCAGCAGTACTTC,CASTPGLAPNQQYF
NA,TRBD2,TRBJ2-3,TRBV11-2,TGTGCCAGCAGCTTAGCGGCGCTAGCGGACGATACGCAGTATTTT,CASSLAALADDTQYF
NA,NA,TRBJ2-7,TRBV6-6,TGTGCCAGCAGTTACCGGTCATCCTACGAGCAGTACTTC,CASSYRSSYEQYF
NA,NA,TRBJ1-1,TRBV6-6,TGTGCCAGCCACCCCATGAGCACTGAAGCTTTCTTT,CASHPMSTEAFF
NA,NA,TRBJ1-5,TRBV5-6,TGTGCCAGCAGCCTCGGGGGTGCGGTTGAGCCCCAGCATTTT,CASSLGGAVEPQHF
NA,NA,TRBJ2-3,TRBV7-9,TGTGCCAGCAGCCCCTGGGGGGTCTCCGGCACAGATACGCAGTATTTT,CASSPWGVSGTDTQYF
NA,NA,TRBJ2-5,TRBV4-1,TGCGCCAGCAGCCCTGCAGGGGGGCCGGAGGTGCAGACCCAGTACTTC,CASSPAGGPEVQTQYF
few,NA,TRBJ1-2,TRBV6-5,TGTGCCAGCAGCCCGGACAGTTATGGCTACACCTTC,CASSPDSYGYTF
NA,TRBD1,TRBJ2-1,TRBV2,TGTGCCAGCAGTGAAAGTTTGTGGACAGGGGGATCATACAATGAGCAGTTCTTC,CASSESLWTGGSYNEQFF
NA,NA,TRBJ2-7,TRBV19,TGTGCCAGTAGTATACGGGACTACGAGCAGTACTTC,CASSIRDYEQYF
once,TRBD1,TRBJ2-7,TRBV4-1,TGCGCCAGCAGCCTCAACAGGGGCTACGAGCAGTACTTC,CASSLNRGYEQYF
NA,TRBD2,TRBJ2-2,TRBV25-1,TGTGCCAGCAGCAAGAGCCCTAGCGGGGCCTGGAGGGAGCTGTTTTTT,CASSKSPSGAWRELFF
once,NA,TRBJ2-3,TRBV7-2,TGTGCCAGCAGCCCTAACGCCACCCCTGATACGCAGTATTTT,CASSPNATPDTQYF
NA,NA,TRBJ1-6,TRBV7-8,TGTGCCAGCAGCTTATCAGGGCGGAGTTCACCCCTCCACTTT,CASSLSGRSSPLHF
NA,NA,TRBJ2-7,TRBV9,TGTGCCAGCAGCGACGGGGGGCCTCAGTACTTC,CASSDGGPQYF
few,TRBD2,TRBJ2-1,TRBV9,TGTGCCAGCAGTGGACTAGCGTCGTCCTACAATGAGCAGTTCTTC,CASSGLASSYNEQFF
NA,TRBD2,TRBJ2-1,TRBV29-1,TGCAGCGTTGATGGGACTAGCGGGGCGAACTCCTACAATGAGCAGTTCTTC,CSVDGTSGANSYNEQFF
NA,TRBD2,TRBJ2-5,TRBV4-1,TGCGCCAGCAGCCAAGTGGCTAGCGGGGGGGGACAAGAGACCCAGTACTTC,CASSQVASGGGQETQYF
NA,NA,TRBJ1-5,TRBV2,TGTGCCAGCAAGGTACAGTTTAATCAGCCCCAGCATTTT,CASKVQFNQPQHF
NA,NA,TRBJ1-5,TRBV6-5,TGTGCCAGCAGCCTCGGGGTGGGCCAGCCCCAGCATTTT,CASSLGVGQPQHF
NA,NA,TRBJ2-3,TRBV4-1,TGCGCCAGCAGCCCCCCGGGAGAGGGCACAGATACGCAGTATTTT,CASSPPGEGTDTQYF
NA,TRBD1,TRBJ1-2,TRBV14,TGTGCCAGCAGCCAAGTCGGGACAGGGGGGAGGTATGGCTACACCTTC,CASSQVGTGGRYGYTF
NA,TRBD1,TRBJ1-2,TRBV19,TGTGCCAGTCGATGGGACAGGGGTCTATGGGGATACACCTTC,CASRWDRGLWGYTF
NA,TRBD1,TRBJ1-4,TRBV11-2,TGTGCCAGCAGCTTAGATCGTTACAGGGGGACCTCTAATGAAAAACTGTTTTTT,CASSLDRYRGTSNEKLFF
NA,TRBD2,TRBJ2-3,TRBV27,TGTGCCAGCAGTCCGGAGGGAGGGGTTACCACAGATACGCAGTATTTT,CASSPEGGVTTDTQYF